This T cell receptor (beta chain) derives from a study of identical twins. The CDR3 runs 15 residues. In germline, CDR1 is SEHNR, CDR2 FQNEAQ (reference sequence). Turning to this clonotype: The antigen is unknown. At one boundary the junction diverges from the germline segment, which might be a read error.

The study's findings and limits: Those out-of-frame alpha sequences shared by twins showed an excess of low generation probability. Twins' surplus sharing was weaker for beta out-of-frame sequences. Insertions ran lower in abundant cord blood beta clonotypes, though not in memory repertoires. The authors noted that invariant MAIT and iNKT cells could partly confound zero-insertion analyses.

TCRdb fed the 5' RACE reads into MiXCR, producing one record per CDR3 protein. This sample carries roughly 230,000 distinct CDR3 sequences, about 8.3% of them seen once, and the ten largest clones take approximately 3%. The data also belong to a second study, concerning yellow fever vaccine responses in identical twins.

The TCR was taken from a woman between 18 and 30 years old in good health. The sample was CD8+ T cells sorted from blood. This rearrangement joins TRBV7-9 to TRBJ2-7; 10 bases fit TRBD2. For the CDR3, the DNA is TGTACCAGCAGCTTTGGACTAGCGGAAAACTACGAGCAGTACTTC. Encoded protein: CTSSFGLAENYEQYF.